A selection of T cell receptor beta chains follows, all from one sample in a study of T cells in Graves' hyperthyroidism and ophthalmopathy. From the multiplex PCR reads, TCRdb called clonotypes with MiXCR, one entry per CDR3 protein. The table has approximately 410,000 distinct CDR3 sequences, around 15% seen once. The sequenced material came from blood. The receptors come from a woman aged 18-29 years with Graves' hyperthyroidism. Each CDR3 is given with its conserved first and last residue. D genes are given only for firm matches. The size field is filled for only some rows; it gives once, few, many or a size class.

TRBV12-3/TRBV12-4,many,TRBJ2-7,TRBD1,CASSSDRAYEQYF,TGTGCCAGCAGTTCGGACAGGGCCTACGAGCAGTACTTC
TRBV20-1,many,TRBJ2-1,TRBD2,CSAARLAANYNEQFF,TGCAGTGCTGCCAGACTAGCAGCAAACTACAATGAGCAGTTCTTC
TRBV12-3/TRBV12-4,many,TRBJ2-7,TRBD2,CASSILAGGTSYEQYF,TGTGCCAGCAGTATCCTAGCGGGAGGGACTTCCTACGAGCAGTACTTC
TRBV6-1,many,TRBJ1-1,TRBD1,CASSPTGVATEAFF,TGTGCCAGCAGTCCGACAGGGGTTGCCACTGAAGCTTTCTTT
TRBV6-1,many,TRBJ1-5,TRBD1,CASSDLAGQGTISNQPQHF,TGTGCCAGCAGTGATCTGGCGGGACAGGGGACGATTAGCAATCAGCCCCAGCATTTT
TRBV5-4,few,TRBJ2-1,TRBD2,CASSSAAGGQGEQFF,TGTGCCAGCAGCTCCGCAGCGGGAGGGCAAGGTGAGCAGTTCTTC
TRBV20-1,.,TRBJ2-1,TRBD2,CSANDRAGGGGYNEQFF,TGCAGTGCTAATGACCGAGCCGGGGGGGGCGGATACAATGAGCAGTTCTTC
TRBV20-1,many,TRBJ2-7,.,CSATYRRASYEQYF,TGCAGTGCTACCTATCGGCGGGCATCCTACGAGCAGTACTTC
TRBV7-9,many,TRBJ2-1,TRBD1,CASSPPMGTGQYDEQFF,TGTGCCAGCAGCCCCCCTATGGGGACGGGACAGTACGATGAGCAGTTCTTC
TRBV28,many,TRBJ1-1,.,CASSRHTQNTEAFF,TGTGCCAGCAGTCGACACACACAAAACACTGAAGCTTTCTTT
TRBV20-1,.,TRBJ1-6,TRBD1,CSARSTGALNSPLHF,TGCAGTGCTAGGTCAACAGGGGCGCTTAATTCACCCCTCCACTTT
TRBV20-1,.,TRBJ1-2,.,CSAIVAGDTYTF,TGCAGTGCTATAGTGGCAGGGGATACGTACACCTTC
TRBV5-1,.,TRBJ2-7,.,CASSKEAAPGNEQYF,TGCGCCAGCAGCAAAGAGGCAGCCCCCGGGAACGAGCAGTACTTC
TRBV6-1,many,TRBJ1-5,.,CASSSRYNQPQHF,TGTGCCAGCAGCAGTAGATACAATCAGCCCCAGCATTTT
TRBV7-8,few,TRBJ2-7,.,CASSLEESFTYEQYF,TGTGCCAGCAGCTTAGAGGAGAGTTTCACCTACGAGCAGTACTTC
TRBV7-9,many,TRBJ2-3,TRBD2,CASSFAGATDTQYF,TGTGCCAGCAGCTTCGCGGGAGCCACAGATACGCAGTATTTT
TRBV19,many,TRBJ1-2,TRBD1,CASYPRWTGGPLDYGYTF,TGTGCCAGCTACCCCCGATGGACAGGGGGACCTTTGGACTATGGCTACACCTTC
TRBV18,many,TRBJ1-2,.,CASSPPTGFSSYGYTF,TGTGCCAGCTCACCTCCGACAGGCTTTTCTAGCTATGGCTACACCTTC
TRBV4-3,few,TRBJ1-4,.,CASSQGGQNEKLFF,TGCGCCAGCAGCCAAGGGGGCCAGAATGAAAAACTGTTTTTT
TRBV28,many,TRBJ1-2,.,CASSLSGGEALYGYTF,TGTGCCAGCAGTTTGTCGGGGGGGGAAGCGCTCTATGGCTACACCTTC
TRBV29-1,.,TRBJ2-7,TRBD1,CSTVDRGHREQYF,TGCAGCACCGTGGACAGGGGACATCGCGAGCAGTACTTC
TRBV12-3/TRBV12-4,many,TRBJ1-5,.,CASSLGSTSSNQPQHF,TGTGCCAGCAGTTTAGGATCGACTAGTAGCAATCAGCCCCAGCATTTT
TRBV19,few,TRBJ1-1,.,CASKSGISSENTEAFF,TGTGCCAGTAAATCCGGCATCAGTTCAGAGAACACTGAAGCTTTCTTT
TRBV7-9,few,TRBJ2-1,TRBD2,CASSLGASGRAEDEQFF,TGTGCCAGCAGCTTAGGGGCTAGCGGGAGGGCGGAGGATGAGCAGTTCTTC
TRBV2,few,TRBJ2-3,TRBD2,CASTETSGGADTQYF,TGTGCCAGCACCGAGACTAGCGGAGGCGCAGATACGCAGTATTTT
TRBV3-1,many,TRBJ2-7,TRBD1,CASSRGQDPYEQYF,TGTGCCAGCAGCCGCGGACAGGACCCCTACGAGCAGTACTTC
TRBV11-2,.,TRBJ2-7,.,CASSTHSPRSYEQYF,TGCGCCAGCAGCACACACTCCCCCAGGAGCTACGAGCAGTACTTC
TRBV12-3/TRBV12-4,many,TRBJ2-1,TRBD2,CASSVAGGHNEQFF,TGTGCCAGCAGTGTAGCGGGAGGTCACAATGAGCAGTTCTTC
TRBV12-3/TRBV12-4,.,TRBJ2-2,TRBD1,CASRTGTGVYTGELFF,TGTGCCAGCAGAACCGGGACAGGGGTATATACCGGGGAGCTGTTTTTT
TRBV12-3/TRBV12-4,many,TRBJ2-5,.,CASSLAGGRETQYF,TGTGCCAGCAGTTTAGCGGGAGGAAGAGAGACCCAGTACTTC
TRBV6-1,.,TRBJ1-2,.,CASKEGGYTF,TGTGCCAGCAAGGAGGGGGGCTACACCTTC
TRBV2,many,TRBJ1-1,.,CASSEGVLAFF,TGTGCCAGCAGTGAAGGGGTTCTGGCTTTCTTT
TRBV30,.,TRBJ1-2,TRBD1,CAWDETGKNYGYTF,TGTGCCTGGGACGAGACAGGGAAAAACTATGGCTACACCTTC
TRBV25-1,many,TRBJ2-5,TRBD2,CASSELVAGPETQYF,TGTGCCAGCAGTGAATTGGTAGCGGGACCAGAGACCCAGTACTTC
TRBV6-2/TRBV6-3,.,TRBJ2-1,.,CASSGTGLGNEQFF,TGTGCCAGCTCCGGGACTGGCCTTGGAAATGAGCAGTTCTTC
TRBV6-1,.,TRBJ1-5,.,CASSEGGDIKPQHF,TGTGCCAGCAGTGAAGGGGGGGATATCAAGCCCCAGCATTTT
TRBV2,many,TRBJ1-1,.,CASIGLNTEAFF,TGTGCCAGCATAGGGCTGAACACTGAAGCTTTCTTT
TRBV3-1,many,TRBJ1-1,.,CASSQESSGNSTEAFF,TGTGCCAGCAGCCAAGAGTCGTCAGGGAATTCGACTGAAGCTTTCTTT
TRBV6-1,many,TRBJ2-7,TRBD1,CASSEGDSVLEQYF,TGTGCCAGCAGTGAAGGGGACAGCGTTCTCGAGCAGTACTTC
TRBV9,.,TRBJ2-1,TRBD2,CASSVDGGRMDEQFF,TGTGCCAGCAGCGTAGACGGCGGGAGGATGGATGAGCAGTTCTTC
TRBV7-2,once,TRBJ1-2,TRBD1,CASTLQPATGSYGYTF,TGTGCCAGCACTTTACAGCCGGCGACAGGGAGCTATGGCTACACCTTC
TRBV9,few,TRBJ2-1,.,CASSAPIGPSSYNEQFF,TGTGCCAGCAGCGCCCCGATTGGGCCTAGCTCCTACAATGAGCAGTTCTTC
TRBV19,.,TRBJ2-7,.,CASSMWQPETQYSYEQYF,TGTGCCAGTAGTATGTGGCAGCCTGAGACCCAATACTCCTACGAGCAGTACTTC
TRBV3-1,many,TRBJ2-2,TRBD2,CASSQAGGGAGELFF,TGTGCCAGCAGCCAGGCGGGAGGGGGCGCCGGGGAGCTGTTTTTT
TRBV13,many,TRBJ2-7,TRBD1,CASSLGVGQGYEQYF,TGTGCCAGCAGCTTAGGGGTGGGACAGGGCTACGAGCAGTACTTC
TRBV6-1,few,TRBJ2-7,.,CASTRDYPYEQYF,TGTGCCAGCACGAGGGATTACCCCTACGAGCAGTACTTC
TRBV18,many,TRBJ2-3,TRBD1,CASSRVTGMSDTQYF,TGTGCCAGCTCACGAGTGACAGGGATGTCAGATACGCAGTATTTT
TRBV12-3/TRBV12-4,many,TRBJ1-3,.,CASSLRQAGNTIYF,TGTGCCAGCAGTTTACGACAGGCTGGAAACACCATATATTTT
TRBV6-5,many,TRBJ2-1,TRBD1,CASSYSRDRYNEQFF,TGTGCCAGCAGTTACTCTCGGGACAGATACAATGAGCAGTTCTTC
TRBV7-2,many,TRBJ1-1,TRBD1,CASSSTTGANTEAFF,TGTGCCAGCAGCTCGACTACAGGGGCGAACACTGAAGCTTTCTTT
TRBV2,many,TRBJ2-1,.,CASTKLNEQFF,TGTGCCAGCACCAAATTGAACGAGCAGTTCTTC
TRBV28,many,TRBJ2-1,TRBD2,CASSFPLAGAANNEQFF,TGTGCCAGCAGTTTCCCTCTAGCGGGAGCCGCGAATAATGAGCAGTTCTTC
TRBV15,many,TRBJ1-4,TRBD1,CATRDRVNEKLFF,TGTGCCACCAGGGACAGGGTTAATGAAAAACTGTTTTTT
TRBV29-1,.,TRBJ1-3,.,CSVGLPNRNTIYF,TGCAGCGTTGGCTTACCTAATAGAAACACCATATATTTT
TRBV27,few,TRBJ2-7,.,CASRDRAPKVYEQYF,TGTGCCAGCAGAGACCGGGCCCCTAAGGTCTACGAGCAGTACTTC